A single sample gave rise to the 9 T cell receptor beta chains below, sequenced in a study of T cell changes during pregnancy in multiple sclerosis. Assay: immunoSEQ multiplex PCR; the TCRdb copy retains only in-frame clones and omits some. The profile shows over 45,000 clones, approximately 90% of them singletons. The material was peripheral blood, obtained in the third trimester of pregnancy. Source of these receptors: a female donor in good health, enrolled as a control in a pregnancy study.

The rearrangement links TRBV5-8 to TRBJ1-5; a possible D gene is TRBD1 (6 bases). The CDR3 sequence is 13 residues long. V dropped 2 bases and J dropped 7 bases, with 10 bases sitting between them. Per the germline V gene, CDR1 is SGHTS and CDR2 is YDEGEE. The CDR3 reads CASSFGTNQPQHF. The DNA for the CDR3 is TGTGCCAGCAGCTTTGGGACAAACCAGCCCCAGCATTTT.

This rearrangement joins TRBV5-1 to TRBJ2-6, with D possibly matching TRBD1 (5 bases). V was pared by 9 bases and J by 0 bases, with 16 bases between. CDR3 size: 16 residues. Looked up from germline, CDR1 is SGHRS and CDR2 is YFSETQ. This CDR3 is CATLDSPSSGANVLTF. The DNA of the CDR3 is TGCGCCACCTTAGACAGTCCAAGCTCTGGGGCCAACGTCCTGACTTTC. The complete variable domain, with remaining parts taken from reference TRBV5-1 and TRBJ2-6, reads KAGVTQTPRYLIKTRGQQVTLSCSPISGHRSVSWYQQTPGQGLQFLFEYFSETQRNKGNFPGRFSGRQFSNSRSEMNVSTLELGDSALYLCATLDSPSSGANVLTFGAGSRLTVL.

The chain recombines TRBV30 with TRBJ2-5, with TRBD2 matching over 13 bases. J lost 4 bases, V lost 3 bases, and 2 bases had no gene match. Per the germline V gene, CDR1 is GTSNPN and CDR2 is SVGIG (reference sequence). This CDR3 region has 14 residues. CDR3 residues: CAWRLAGGGETQYF. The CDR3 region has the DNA TGTGCCTGGAGACTAGCGGGGGGGGGAGAGACCCAGTACTTC.

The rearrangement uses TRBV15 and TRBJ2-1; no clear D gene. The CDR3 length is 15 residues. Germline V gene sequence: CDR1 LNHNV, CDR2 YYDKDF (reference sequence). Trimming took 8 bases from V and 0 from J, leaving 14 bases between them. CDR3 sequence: CATSTHPRSYNEQFF. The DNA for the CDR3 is TGTGCCACCTCAACTCACCCCCGCTCCTACAATGAGCAGTTCTTC.

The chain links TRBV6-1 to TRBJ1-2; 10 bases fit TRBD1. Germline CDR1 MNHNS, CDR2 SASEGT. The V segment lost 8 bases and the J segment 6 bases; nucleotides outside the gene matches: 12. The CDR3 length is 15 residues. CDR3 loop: CASPFGTGEMDGYTF. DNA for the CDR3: TGTGCCAGCCCGTTCGGGACAGGGGAAATGGATGGCTACACCTTC.

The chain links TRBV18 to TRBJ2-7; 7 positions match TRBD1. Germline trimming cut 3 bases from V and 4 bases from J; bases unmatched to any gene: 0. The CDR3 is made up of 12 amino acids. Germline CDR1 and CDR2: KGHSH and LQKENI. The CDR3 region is CASSPTGYEQYF. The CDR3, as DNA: TGTGCCAGCTCACCGACAGGGTACGAGCAGTACTTC.

CDR3 region: CASSSRGQGSGELFF. CDR3 bases: TGTGCCAGCAGCTCGAGGGGACAGGGGTCCGGGGAGCTGTTTTTT. This sequence joins TRBV11-3 and TRBJ2-2; 10 bases agree with TRBD1. Germline trimming cut 4 bases from V and 6 bases from J; bases unmatched to any gene: 5. The CDR3 sequence is 15 residues long. The germline CDR1 and CDR2 sequences are SGHNT and YENEEA.

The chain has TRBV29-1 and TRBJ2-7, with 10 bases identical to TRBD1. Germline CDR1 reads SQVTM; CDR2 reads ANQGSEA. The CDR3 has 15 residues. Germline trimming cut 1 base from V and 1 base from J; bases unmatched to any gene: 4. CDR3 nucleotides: TGCAGCGTTGAAGCTCGGGACAGGGGTTCCTACGAGCAGTACTTC. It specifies CSVEARDRGSYEQYF.

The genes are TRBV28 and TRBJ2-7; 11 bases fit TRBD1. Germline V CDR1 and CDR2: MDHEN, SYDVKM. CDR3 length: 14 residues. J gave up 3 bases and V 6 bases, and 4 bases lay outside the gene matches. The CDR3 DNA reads TGTGCCAGCAGCGGGACAGGGGGAGGCTACGAGCAGTACTTC. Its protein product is CASSGTGGGYEQYF.